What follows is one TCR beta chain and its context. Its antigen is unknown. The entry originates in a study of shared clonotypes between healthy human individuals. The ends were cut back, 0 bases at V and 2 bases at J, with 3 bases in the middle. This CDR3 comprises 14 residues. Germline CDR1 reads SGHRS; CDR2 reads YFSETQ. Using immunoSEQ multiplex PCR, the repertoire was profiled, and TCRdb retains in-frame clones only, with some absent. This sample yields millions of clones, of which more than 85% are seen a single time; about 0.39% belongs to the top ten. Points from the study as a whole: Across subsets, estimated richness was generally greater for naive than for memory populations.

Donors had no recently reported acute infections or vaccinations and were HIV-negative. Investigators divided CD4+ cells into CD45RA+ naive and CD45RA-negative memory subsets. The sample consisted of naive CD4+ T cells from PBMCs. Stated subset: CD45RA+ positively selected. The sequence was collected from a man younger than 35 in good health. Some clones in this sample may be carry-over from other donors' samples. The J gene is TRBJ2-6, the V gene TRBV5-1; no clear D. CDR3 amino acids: CASSLVTGANVLTF. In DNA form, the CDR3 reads TGCGCCAGCAGCTTGGTTACTGGGGCCAACGTCCTGACTTTC. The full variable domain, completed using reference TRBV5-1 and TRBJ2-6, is KAGVTQTPRYLIKTRGQQVTLSCSPISGHRSVSWYQQTPGQGLQFLFEYFSETQRNKGNFPGRFSGRQFSNSRSEMNVSTLELGDSALYLCASSLVTGANVLTFGAGSRLTVL.